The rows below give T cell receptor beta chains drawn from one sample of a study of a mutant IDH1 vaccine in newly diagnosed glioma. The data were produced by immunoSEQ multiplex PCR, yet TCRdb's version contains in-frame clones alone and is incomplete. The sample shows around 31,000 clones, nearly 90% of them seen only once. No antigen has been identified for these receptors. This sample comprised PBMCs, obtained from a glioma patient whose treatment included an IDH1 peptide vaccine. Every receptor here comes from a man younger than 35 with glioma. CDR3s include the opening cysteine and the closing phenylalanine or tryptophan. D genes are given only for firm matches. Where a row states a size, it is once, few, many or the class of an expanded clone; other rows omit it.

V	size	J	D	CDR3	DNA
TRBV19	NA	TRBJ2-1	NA	CASSARYEQFF	TGTGCCAGTAGTGCTCGGTATGAGCAGTTCTTC
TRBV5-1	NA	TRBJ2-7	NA	CASSPGRGVYEQYF	TGCGCCAGCAGCCCCGGACGAGGGGTATACGAGCAGTACTTC
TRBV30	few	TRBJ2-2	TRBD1	CAWSRQGEDTGELFF	TGTGCCTGGAGCAGACAGGGGGAAGACACCGGGGAGCTGTTTTTT
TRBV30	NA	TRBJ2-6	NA	CAWSVTGFAAAGANVLTF	TGTGCCTGGAGTGTCACGGGATTTGCTGCAGCTGGGGCCAACGTCCTGACTTTC
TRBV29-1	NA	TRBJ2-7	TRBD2	CSVVTRLADYEQYF	TGCAGCGTTGTAACGCGACTAGCGGACTACGAGCAGTACTTC
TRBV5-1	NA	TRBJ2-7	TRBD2	CASSLGAGGFYEQYF	TGCGCCAGCAGCTTGGGGGCGGGAGGGTTCTACGAGCAGTACTTC
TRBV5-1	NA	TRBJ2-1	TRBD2	CASSLTSGTYNEQFF	TGCGCCAGCAGCTTGACTAGCGGAACCTACAATGAGCAGTTCTTC
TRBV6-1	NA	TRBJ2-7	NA	CASRGQGINYEQYF	TGTGCCAGCAGAGGGCAGGGGATAAACTACGAGCAGTACTTC
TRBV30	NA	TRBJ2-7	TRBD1	CAWSLIRDSEQYF	TGTGCCTGGAGTCTAATCCGGGACAGCGAGCAGTACTTC
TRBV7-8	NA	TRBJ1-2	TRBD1	CASSLTTPRDSWGYTF	TGTGCCAGCAGCTTAACAACACCCCGGGACAGTTGGGGCTACACCTTC
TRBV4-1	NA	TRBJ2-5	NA	CASTTTWGGGGDETQYF	TGCGCCAGCACCACGACGTGGGGGGGAGGGGGAGACGAGACCCAGTACTTC
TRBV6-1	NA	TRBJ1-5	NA	CASRGGVVNQPQHF	TGTGCCAGCAGGGGGGGCGTCGTCAATCAGCCCCAGCATTTT
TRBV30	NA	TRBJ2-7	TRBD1	CAWGGTGHYEQYF	TGTGCCTGGGGTGGGACAGGGCACTACGAGCAGTACTTC
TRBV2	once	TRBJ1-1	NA	CASSMGQNTEAFF	TGTGCCAGCAGTATGGGACAGAACACTGAAGCTTTCTTT
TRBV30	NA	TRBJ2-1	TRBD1	CACKVGTVQFF	TGTGCCTGCAAGGTTGGGACAGTGCAGTTCTTC
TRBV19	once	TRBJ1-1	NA	CASSPRIWLTNTEAFF	TGTGCCAGTAGCCCAAGGATCTGGCTGACGAACACTGAAGCTTTCTTT